Each of the 2 T cell receptor beta chains below was sequenced from the same sample in a study of identical twins. TCRdb redid the calling of the 5' RACE reads with MiXCR, one entry per CDR3 protein. The repertoire holds approximately 670,000 distinct CDR3 sequences, with around 6.1% as singletons. The sample consisted of naive T cells sorted from blood. These receptors all come from a man between 18 and 29 years old in good health.

This clonotype was seen ten or more times. The chain is built from TRBV20-1 and TRBJ2-1; tentatively, D is TRBD2 (6 bases). CDR1 is DFQATT and CDR2 is SNEGSKA in the germline V gene (reference sequence). The V gene lost 1 base and the J gene lost 2 bases, with 12 bases spanning the gap. The CDR3 sequence is 15 residues long. CDR3 region: CSARVLGGPYNEQFF. In DNA form, the CDR3 reads TGCAGTGCTAGAGTACTGGGAGGACCCTACAATGAGCAGTTCTTC.

The rearrangement links TRBV5-5 to TRBJ1-2; no definite D call. This CDR3 region has 13 residues. Germline CDR1 SGHKS, CDR2 YYEKEE (reference sequence). Trimming removed 1 base at V and 5 bases at J, with 9 bases between. CDR3 residues: CASSLRQEYGYTF. As DNA, the CDR3 is TGTGCCAGCAGCTTGCGTCAGGAATATGGCTACACCTTC. The full variable domain, with the rest looked up from reference TRBV5-5 and TRBJ1-2, is DAGVTQSPTHLIKTRGQQVTLRCSPISGHKSVSWYQQVLGQGPQFIFQYYEKEERGRGNFPDRFSARQFPNYSSELNVNALLLGDSALYLCASSLRQEYGYTFGSGTRLTVV.